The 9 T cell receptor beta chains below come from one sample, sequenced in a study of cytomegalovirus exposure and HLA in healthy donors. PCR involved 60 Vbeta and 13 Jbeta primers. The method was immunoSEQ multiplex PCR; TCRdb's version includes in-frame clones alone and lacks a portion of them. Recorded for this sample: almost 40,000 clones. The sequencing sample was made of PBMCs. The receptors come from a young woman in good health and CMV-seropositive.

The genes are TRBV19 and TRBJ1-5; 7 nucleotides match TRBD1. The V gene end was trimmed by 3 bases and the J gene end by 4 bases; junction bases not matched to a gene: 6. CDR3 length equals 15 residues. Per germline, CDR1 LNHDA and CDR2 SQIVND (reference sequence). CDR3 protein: CASSMQTGENQPQHF. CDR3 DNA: TGTGCCAGTAGTATGCAAACAGGGGAGAATCAGCCCCAGCATTTT.

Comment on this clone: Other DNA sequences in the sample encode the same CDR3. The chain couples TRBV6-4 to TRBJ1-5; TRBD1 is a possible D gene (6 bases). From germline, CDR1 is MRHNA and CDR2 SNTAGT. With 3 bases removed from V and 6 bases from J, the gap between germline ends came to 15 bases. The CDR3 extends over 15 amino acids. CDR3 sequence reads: CASSDPTGGGQPQHF. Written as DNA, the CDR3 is TGTGCCAGCAGTGATCCGACGGGGGGCGGTCAGCCCCAGCATTTT.

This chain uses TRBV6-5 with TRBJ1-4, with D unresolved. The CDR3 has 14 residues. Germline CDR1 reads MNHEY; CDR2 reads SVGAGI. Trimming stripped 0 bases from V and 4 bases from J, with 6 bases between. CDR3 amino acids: CASSYSSGNEKLFF. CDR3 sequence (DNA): TGTGCCAGCAGTTACTCGTCGGGTAATGAAAAACTGTTTTTT.

CDR3 residues: CASTSGTYNSPLHF. CDR3 coding DNA: TGTGCCAGCACCTCAGGGACCTATAATTCACCCCTCCACTTT. The chain has TRBV2 and TRBJ1-6, with D maybe TRBD1 (5 bases). Germline CDR1 is SNHLY and CDR2 is FYNNEI. V was shortened by 7 bases and J by 2 bases, with 9 bases between the two germline ends. The CDR3 is 14 amino acids.

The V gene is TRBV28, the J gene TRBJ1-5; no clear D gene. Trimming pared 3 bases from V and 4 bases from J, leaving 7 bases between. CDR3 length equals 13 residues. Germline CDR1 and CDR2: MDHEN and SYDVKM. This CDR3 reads CASSLRWNQPQHF. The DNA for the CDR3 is TGTGCCAGCAGTTTGAGGTGGAATCAGCCCCAGCATTTT.

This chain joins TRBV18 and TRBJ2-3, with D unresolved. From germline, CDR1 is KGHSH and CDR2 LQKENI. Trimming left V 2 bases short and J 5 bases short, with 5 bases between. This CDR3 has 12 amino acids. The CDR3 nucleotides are TGTGCCAGCTCACCATTAAAAGATACGCAGTATTTT. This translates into CASSPLKDTQYF.

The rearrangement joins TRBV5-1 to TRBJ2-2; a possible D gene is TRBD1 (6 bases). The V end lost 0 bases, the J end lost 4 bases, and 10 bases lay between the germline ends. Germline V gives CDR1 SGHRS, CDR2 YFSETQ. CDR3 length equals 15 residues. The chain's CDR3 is CASSLARGSTGELFF. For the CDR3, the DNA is TGCGCCAGCAGCTTGGCCAGGGGAAGCACCGGGGAGCTGTTTTTT.

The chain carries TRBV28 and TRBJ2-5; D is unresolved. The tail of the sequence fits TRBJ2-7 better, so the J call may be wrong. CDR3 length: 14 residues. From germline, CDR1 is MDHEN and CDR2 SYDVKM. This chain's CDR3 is CASSWSPSSYEQYF. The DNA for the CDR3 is TGTGCCAGCAGTTGGTCTCCGAGCTCCTACGAGCAGTACTTC.

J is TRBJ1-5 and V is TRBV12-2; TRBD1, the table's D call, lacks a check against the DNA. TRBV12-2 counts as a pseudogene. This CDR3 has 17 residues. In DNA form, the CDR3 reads TGTGCAAGTCGCTTAGGGGCAACAGGGGGGGGCAATCAGCCCCAGCATTTT. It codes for CASRLGATGGGNQPQHF.